The TCR beta chain described here comes from a study of T cell changes during pregnancy in multiple sclerosis. TCRdb keeps only in-frame clones here, not all; method: immunoSEQ multiplex PCR. The sample lists about 60,000 clones, roughly 93% occurring once. Per germline, CDR1 SGHAT and CDR2 FQNNGV. Trimming at V came to 5 bases and at J to 5 bases, leaving 5 bases not matched to a gene. The CDR3 is made up of 14 amino acids. Sequencing used CD8+ T cells from peripheral blood mononuclear cells, obtained in the second trimester of pregnancy. The origin of this receptor is a female donor with multiple sclerosis, enrolled in a pregnancy study. This rearrangement joins TRBV11-2 to TRBJ2-2; 7 bases align to TRBD2. The CDR3 is CASSISGVTGELFF. The CDR3 nucleotides are TGTGCCAGCAGCATCAGCGGGGTAACCGGGGAGCTGTTTTTT.